This T cell receptor (beta chain) was sequenced during a study of shared clonotypes between healthy human individuals. Overall study findings and caveats: Although depth was large, rarefaction showed that sequencing of the sorted subsets was incomplete.

V was clipped by 4 bases and J by 3 bases, with 15 bases between them. Germline assignment: CDR1 LGHNA and CDR2 YSLEER. This CDR3 region has 15 residues. Sorted-subset replicate PCRs used 150 to 200 ng DNA, around 31,000 T cell genomes. Clones were read by immunoSEQ multiplex PCR, and TCRdb kept only the in-frame ones, dropping some. The data hold millions of clones, with roughly 94% observed a single time. Note on this clone: Its antigen is not identified.

This clonotype was sampled from a man younger than 30 in good health. The sequenced sample was naive CD4+ T cells sorted from blood. Described subset: CD45RA+ positively selected. V is TRBV4-3 and J is TRBJ2-5, with D perhaps TRBD2 (6 bases). The CDR3 region is CASSLEGTGEETQYF. The CDR3, as DNA: TGCGCCAGCAGCCTCGAGGGGACGGGAGAAGAGACCCAGTACTTC.